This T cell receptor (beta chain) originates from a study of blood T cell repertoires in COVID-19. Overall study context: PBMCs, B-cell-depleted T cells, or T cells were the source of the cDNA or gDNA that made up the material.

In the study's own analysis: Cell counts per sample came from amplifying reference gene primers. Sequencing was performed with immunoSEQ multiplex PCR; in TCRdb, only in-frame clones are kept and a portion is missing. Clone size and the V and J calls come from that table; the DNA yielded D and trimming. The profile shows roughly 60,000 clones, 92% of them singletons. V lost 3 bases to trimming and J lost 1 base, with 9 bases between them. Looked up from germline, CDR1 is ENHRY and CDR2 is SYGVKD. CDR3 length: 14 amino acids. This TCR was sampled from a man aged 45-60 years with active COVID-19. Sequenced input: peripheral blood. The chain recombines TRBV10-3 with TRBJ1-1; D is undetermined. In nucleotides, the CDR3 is TGTGCCATCAGTGATCGGGGAAAGAACACTGAAGCTTTCTTT. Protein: CAISDRGKNTEAFF.